One TCR beta chain is described in this entry. The antigen is undetermined. These data are taken from a study of graft-versus-host responses after intestinal transplantation. Assay: immunoSEQ multiplex PCR; the TCRdb copy retains only in-frame clones and omits some. This sample carries some 86,000 clones, around 92% of them seen once, and the ten largest clones take more than 0.095%. Points from the study as a whole: GvH clones detected in recipient marrow included some appearing first in ileum or blood.

The sample consisted of unstimulated CD4+ T cells sorted from spleen or lymph node cells, taken before intestinal transplant. This TCR derives from a human donor who received an intestinal transplant.

DNA of the CDR3: TGCGCCAGCAGCTTGGATACAGGGGCAGATACGCAGTATTTT. Translation: CASSLDTGADTQYF. J is TRBJ2-3 and V is TRBV5-1, with 7 nucleotides matching TRBD1. CDR3 length equals 14 residues. Germline assignment: CDR1 SGHRS and CDR2 YFSETQ. The V gene end was trimmed by 0 bases and the J gene end by 4 bases; junction bases not matched to a gene: 2. Full variable domain (outside the CDR3, taken from reference TRBV5-1 and TRBJ2-3): KAGVTQTPRYLIKTRGQQVTLSCSPISGHRSVSWYQQTPGQGLQFLFEYFSETQRNKGNFPGRFSGRQFSNSRSEMNVSTLELGDSALYLCASSLDTGADTQYFGPGTRLTVL.